These T cell receptor beta chains were read from a single sample in a study of cytomegalovirus exposure and HLA in healthy donors. Here immunoSEQ multiplex PCR was the method, and the copy in TCRdb shows in-frame clones only, minus some. This table has about 150,000 clones, approximately 80% appearing once. Material for sequencing was PBMCs. The receptors were sampled from a woman in her 40s in good health and CMV-seronegative. Each CDR3 is given with its conserved first and last residue. A D gene is named only where the DNA matches it firmly. Size is stated for part of the rows, as once, few or many counts, or as a class when the clone is expanded.

cdr3_nt: TGTGCCACCAGCAGAATGCAGGGGGCTGGAGAGACCCAGTACTTC
cdr3_aa: CATSRMQGAGETQYF
j_call: TRBJ2-5
v_call: TRBV15
clone_size: few
d_call: TRBD1

cdr3_nt: TGTGCCATCAGTGGACAGGAGGCTGACACTGAAGCTTTCTTT
cdr3_aa: CAISGQEADTEAFF
j_call: TRBJ1-1
v_call: TRBV10-3
clone_size: -
d_call: -

cdr3_nt: TGTGCCAGCAGCCAAGGCCCTGACAGGTCCTACGAGCAGTACTTC
cdr3_aa: CASSQGPDRSYEQYF
j_call: TRBJ2-7
v_call: TRBV4-2
clone_size: -
d_call: -

cdr3_nt: TGTGCCAGCACCCTAGGTGTACGGGGGACCGGGGAGCTGTTTTTT
cdr3_aa: CASTLGVRGTGELFF
j_call: TRBJ2-2
v_call: TRBV11-2
clone_size: -
d_call: -

cdr3_nt: TGCGCCAGCAGCTCGGGACTAGCGGGAAGGGCAGATACGCAGTATTTT
cdr3_aa: CASSSGLAGRADTQYF
j_call: TRBJ2-3
v_call: TRBV5-1
clone_size: -
d_call: TRBD2

cdr3_nt: TGTGCCAGCAGCTTGGCGCTTGTAGGCAGGGGGTACGAGCAGTACTTC
cdr3_aa: CASSLALVGRGYEQYF
j_call: TRBJ2-7
v_call: TRBV5-8
clone_size: -
d_call: TRBD1

cdr3_nt: TGTGCCAGTCGACCGACAGGGGTTGATGGCTACACCTTC
cdr3_aa: CASRPTGVDGYTF
j_call: TRBJ1-2
v_call: TRBV6-5
clone_size: -
d_call: TRBD1

cdr3_nt: TGTGCCAGCAGTTTTGGGGGCGCATCCACTGAAGCTTTCTTT
cdr3_aa: CASSFGGASTEAFF
j_call: TRBJ1-1
v_call: TRBV27
clone_size: -
d_call: -

cdr3_nt: TGTGCCAGCAGTTCCCCAGGGACTAGCGCGGGGGATACGCAGTATTTT
cdr3_aa: CASSSPGTSAGDTQYF
j_call: TRBJ2-3
v_call: TRBV6-6
clone_size: -
d_call: TRBD2

cdr3_nt: TGTGCCAGCAGCTACCTGACAGGGGGTCCCACTGAAGCTTTCTTT
cdr3_aa: CASSYLTGGPTEAFF
j_call: TRBJ1-1
v_call: TRBV5-6
clone_size: -
d_call: TRBD1

cdr3_nt: TGTGCCAGCAGTGAAGCGGGGGAAGAGACCCAGTACTTC
cdr3_aa: CASSEAGEETQYF
j_call: TRBJ2-5
v_call: TRBV25-1
clone_size: -
d_call: TRBD2

cdr3_nt: TGTGCCAGCAGAGTTAGCGGCAGCTCCTACGAGCAGTACTTC
cdr3_aa: CASRVSGSSYEQYF
j_call: TRBJ2-7
v_call: TRBV6-5
clone_size: -
d_call: -

cdr3_nt: TGTGCCAGTAGTATTGAGGTACTCTCTGGAAACACCATATATTTT
cdr3_aa: CASSIEVLSGNTIYF
j_call: TRBJ1-3
v_call: TRBV19
clone_size: -
d_call: -

cdr3_nt: TGTGCCAGCAGTTCACGGACAGGGAGGCAGGGGGGCCACAATGAGCAGTTCTTC
cdr3_aa: CASSSRTGRQGGHNEQFF
j_call: TRBJ2-1
v_call: TRBV28
clone_size: -
d_call: TRBD1

cdr3_nt: TGTGCCAGCAGTTACTCGAGCAGGGTCGGCTACACCTTC
cdr3_aa: CASSYSSRVGYTF
j_call: TRBJ1-2
v_call: TRBV6-5
clone_size: -
d_call: -

cdr3_nt: TGTGCCAGCAGCCAAGAGGGGACAGAGGATCAGCCCCAGCATTTT
cdr3_aa: CASSQEGTEDQPQHF
j_call: TRBJ1-5
v_call: TRBV4-2
clone_size: few
d_call: TRBD1

cdr3_nt: TGCGCCAGCAGCCAAGCTCTTGAGAGCCGGAGCACTGAAGCTTTCTTT
cdr3_aa: CASSQALESRSTEAFF
j_call: TRBJ1-1
v_call: TRBV4-1
clone_size: -
d_call: -

cdr3_nt: TGCGCCAGTAGGGGGCTAGCGGGAGTCCCAGATACGCAGTATTTT
cdr3_aa: CASRGLAGVPDTQYF
j_call: TRBJ2-3
v_call: TRBV5-1
clone_size: few
d_call: TRBD2

cdr3_nt: TGTGCCAGCAGCCCCGATCGGGGGGTCTACGAGCAGTACTTC
cdr3_aa: CASSPDRGVYEQYF
j_call: TRBJ2-7
v_call: TRBV9
clone_size: -
d_call: TRBD2

cdr3_nt: TGTGCCAGCAGTTTAGGAGGGAGGAACTATGGCTACACCTTC
cdr3_aa: CASSLGGRNYGYTF
j_call: TRBJ1-2
v_call: TRBV28
clone_size: -
d_call: -

cdr3_nt: TGCAGCGGAGGGACCGGGACAGGGGGCGAGCAGTACTTC
cdr3_aa: CSGGTGTGGEQYF
j_call: TRBJ2-7
v_call: TRBV29-1
clone_size: -
d_call: TRBD1

cdr3_nt: TGTGCCAGCAGTGAAGGGGCCGGTTGGGACAGGGTCTACGAGCAGTACTTC
cdr3_aa: CASSEGAGWDRVYEQYF
j_call: TRBJ2-7
v_call: TRBV2
clone_size: -
d_call: TRBD1

cdr3_nt: TGCAGCGCCGCGGCCGGGACAGGGGGAGAGACCCAGTACTTC
cdr3_aa: CSAAAGTGGETQYF
j_call: TRBJ2-5
v_call: TRBV29-1
clone_size: -
d_call: TRBD1

cdr3_nt: TGTGCCAGCAGGCGACAGGGAGTATACGAGCAGTACTTC
cdr3_aa: CASRRQGVYEQYF
j_call: TRBJ2-7
v_call: TRBV6-5
clone_size: few
d_call: TRBD1

cdr3_nt: TGCGCCAGCGAGGGCCCAGACTATGGCTACACCTTC
cdr3_aa: CASEGPDYGYTF
j_call: TRBJ1-2
v_call: TRBV4-1
clone_size: -
d_call: -

cdr3_nt: TGTGCCAGCAGCTTAGGGGGCCAGGGCGTGGAGCCCCAGCATTTT
cdr3_aa: CASSLGGQGVEPQHF
j_call: TRBJ1-5
v_call: TRBV7-9
clone_size: -
d_call: -

cdr3_nt: TGTGCCAGCTCACCACCAGTCAGAATATCTGGGGCCAACGTCCTGACTTTC
cdr3_aa: CASSPPVRISGANVLTF
j_call: TRBJ2-6
v_call: TRBV18
clone_size: -
d_call: -

cdr3_nt: TGTGCCAGCAGCCCACTTCCATCACGAGGGAACACTGAAGCTTTCTTT
cdr3_aa: CASSPLPSRGNTEAFF
j_call: TRBJ1-1
v_call: TRBV7-8
clone_size: -
d_call: -

cdr3_nt: TGTGCCAGCAGTGAAGCCCCCTATCAGCCCCAGCATTTT
cdr3_aa: CASSEAPYQPQHF
j_call: TRBJ1-5
v_call: TRBV2
clone_size: few
d_call: -

cdr3_nt: TGTGCCAGTAGTATCATTGGGGCGGGCACAGATACGCAGTATTTT
cdr3_aa: CASSIIGAGTDTQYF
j_call: TRBJ2-3
v_call: TRBV19
clone_size: -
d_call: -

cdr3_nt: TGTGCCTGTATCGGAACGGGAAACCTCTCCCCCTATGGCTACACCTTC
cdr3_aa: CACIGTGNLSPYGYTF
j_call: TRBJ1-2
v_call: TRBV30
clone_size: -
d_call: -

cdr3_nt: TGTGCCAGCAGCGCCAGACTATCTTCCTACAATGAGCAGTTCTTC
cdr3_aa: CASSARLSSYNEQFF
j_call: TRBJ2-1
v_call: TRBV9
clone_size: -
d_call: -

cdr3_nt: TGTGCCAGTAGCCCTGACAGGGGGCGGGGGACAGATACGCAGTATTTT
cdr3_aa: CASSPDRGRGTDTQYF
j_call: TRBJ2-3
v_call: TRBV19
clone_size: -
d_call: TRBD1

cdr3_nt: TGTGCCAGCAGAGAGGGTTCCTCGGGCGAGCAGTACTTC
cdr3_aa: CASREGSSGEQYF
j_call: TRBJ2-7
v_call: TRBV7-6
clone_size: -
d_call: -

cdr3_nt: TGTGCCACCAGCAGGGGTCAGGGGGCTGGCACAGATACGCAGTATTTT
cdr3_aa: CATSRGQGAGTDTQYF
j_call: TRBJ2-3
v_call: TRBV15
clone_size: -
d_call: TRBD1

cdr3_nt: TGTGCCAGCAGTTACATCCCAGGGCGTATGAACACTGAAGCTTTCTTT
cdr3_aa: CASSYIPGRMNTEAFF
j_call: TRBJ1-1
v_call: TRBV6-5
clone_size: -
d_call: -

cdr3_nt: TGCGCCAGCAGCCAAAACGCCGGGACAGATCCCTATGGCTACACCTTC
cdr3_aa: CASSQNAGTDPYGYTF
j_call: TRBJ1-2
v_call: TRBV4-1
clone_size: -
d_call: TRBD1

cdr3_nt: TGTGCCAGCAGTGAGCGGGGCGACTATGGCTACACCTTC
cdr3_aa: CASSERGDYGYTF
j_call: TRBJ1-2
v_call: TRBV6-1
clone_size: -
d_call: -

cdr3_nt: TGTGCCAGCAGCTTGAGGACTAGCGGGAAGTCCTACAATGAGCAGTTCTTC
cdr3_aa: CASSLRTSGKSYNEQFF
j_call: TRBJ2-1
v_call: TRBV5-6
clone_size: -
d_call: TRBD2

cdr3_nt: TGTGCCAGCAGTTACCGGACAGGGTCGGGCCAGCCCCAGCATTTT
cdr3_aa: CASSYRTGSGQPQHF
j_call: TRBJ1-5
v_call: TRBV6-5
clone_size: -
d_call: TRBD1

cdr3_nt: TGTGCCAGCAGTCGATATCTCCCCCTAAACACTGAAGCTTTCTTT
cdr3_aa: CASSRYLPLNTEAFF
j_call: TRBJ1-1
v_call: TRBV27
clone_size: -
d_call: -

cdr3_nt: TGTGCCAGCAGTTTATCGGTCGAGGGAGGGAAGACCGGGGAGCTGTTTTTT
cdr3_aa: CASSLSVEGGKTGELFF
j_call: TRBJ2-2
v_call: TRBV27
clone_size: -
d_call: TRBD2

cdr3_nt: TGTGCCAGCAGCTTGGTGTATAGCAATCAGCCCCAGCATTTT
cdr3_aa: CASSLVYSNQPQHF
j_call: TRBJ1-5
v_call: TRBV5-8
clone_size: -
d_call: -

cdr3_nt: TGTGCCAGCAGCTTGGGCCAAGGGGCAGATGAAAAACTGTTTTTT
cdr3_aa: CASSLGQGADEKLFF
j_call: TRBJ1-4
v_call: TRBV7-9
clone_size: -
d_call: -

cdr3_nt: TGTGCCAGCTCACCTAGAAGCCCCGGGACAGGGGCCTACGAGCAGTACTTC
cdr3_aa: CASSPRSPGTGAYEQYF
j_call: TRBJ2-7
v_call: TRBV18
clone_size: -
d_call: TRBD1

cdr3_nt: TGTGCCATCAGGGGACTCATCTCTGGAAACACCATATATTTT
cdr3_aa: CAIRGLISGNTIYF
j_call: TRBJ1-3
v_call: TRBV10-3
clone_size: -
d_call: -